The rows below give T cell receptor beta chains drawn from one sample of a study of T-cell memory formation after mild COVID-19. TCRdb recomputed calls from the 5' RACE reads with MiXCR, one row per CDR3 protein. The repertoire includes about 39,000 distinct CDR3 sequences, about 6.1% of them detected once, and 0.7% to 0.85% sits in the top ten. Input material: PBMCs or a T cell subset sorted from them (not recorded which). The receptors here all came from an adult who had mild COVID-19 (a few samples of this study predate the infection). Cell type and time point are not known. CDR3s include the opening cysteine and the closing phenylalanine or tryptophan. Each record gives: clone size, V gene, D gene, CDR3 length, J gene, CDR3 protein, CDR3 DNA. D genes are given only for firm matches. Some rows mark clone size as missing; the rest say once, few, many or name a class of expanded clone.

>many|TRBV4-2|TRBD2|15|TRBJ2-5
CASSPGLANQETQYF
TGTGCCAGCAGCCCCGGACTAGCAAATCAAGAGACCCAGTACTTC
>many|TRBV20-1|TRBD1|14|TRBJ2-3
CSARRQGSTDTQYF
TGCAGTGCTAGGAGACAGGGCAGCACAGATACGCAGTATTTT
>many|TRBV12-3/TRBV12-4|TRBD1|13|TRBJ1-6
CASKQGRYSPLHF
TGTGCCAGCAAACAGGGGCGGTATTCACCCCTCCACTTT
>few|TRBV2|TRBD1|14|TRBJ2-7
CASSVHQGAREQYF
TGTGCCAGCAGTGTCCACCAGGGGGCGCGTGAGCAGTACTTC
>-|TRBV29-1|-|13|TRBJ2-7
CSVRVWSSYEQYF
TGCAGCGTACGGGTTTGGAGCTCCTACGAGCAGTACTTC
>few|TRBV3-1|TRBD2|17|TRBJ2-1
CASSQEVGLAANNEQFF
TGTGCCAGCAGCCAAGAAGTGGGGCTAGCGGCCAACAATGAGCAGTTCTTC
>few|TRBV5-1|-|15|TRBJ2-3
CASSLDLGDTDTQYF
TGCGCCAGCAGCTTGGATTTGGGGGACACAGATACGCAGTATTTT
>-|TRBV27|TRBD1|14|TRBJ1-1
CASRVQGANTEAFF
TGTGCCAGCAGAGTACAGGGGGCGAACACTGAAGCTTTCTTT
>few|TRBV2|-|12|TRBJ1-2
CASSRGAGGYTF
TGTGCCAGCAGCAGAGGGGCTGGGGGCTACACCTTC
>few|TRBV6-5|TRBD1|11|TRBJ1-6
CASRGQVKVHF
TGTGCCAGCAGGGGACAGGTTAAAGTCCACTTT
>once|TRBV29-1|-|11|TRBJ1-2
CSVGEGYGYTF
TGCAGCGTTGGTGAGGGCTATGGCTACACCTTC
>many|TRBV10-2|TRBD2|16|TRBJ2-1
CASNSGGAKSYNEQFF
TGCGCCAGCAATAGCGGGGGGGCCAAGTCCTACAATGAGCAGTTCTTC
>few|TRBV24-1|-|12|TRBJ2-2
CATSTNTGELFF
TGTGCCACCAGTACGAACACCGGGGAGCTGTTTTTT
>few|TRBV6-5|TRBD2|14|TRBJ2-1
CASSPTAGVGEQFF
TGTGCCAGCAGTCCCACGGCGGGGGTGGGGGAGCAGTTCTTC
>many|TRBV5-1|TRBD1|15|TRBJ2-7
CASSSNRDRGNEQYF
TGCGCCAGCAGCTCGAACCGGGACAGGGGCAACGAGCAGTACTTC
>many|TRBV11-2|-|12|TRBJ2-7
CASSPLQKRQYF
TGTGCCAGCAGCCCTCTACAGAAGCGACAGTACTTC
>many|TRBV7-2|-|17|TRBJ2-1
CASSLPLEGAPVHEQFF
TGTGCCAGCAGCTTACCCCTGGAGGGTGCGCCGGTCCATGAGCAGTTCTTC
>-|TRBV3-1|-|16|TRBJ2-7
CASSQEGHLSSYEQYF
TGTGCCAGCAGCCAGGAAGGACACCTAAGCTCCTACGAGCAGTACTTC
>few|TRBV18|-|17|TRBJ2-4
CASSPWGGQTAKNIQYF
TGTGCCAGCTCACCATGGGGGGGCCAGACGGCCAAAAACATTCAGTACTTC
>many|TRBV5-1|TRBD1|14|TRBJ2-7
CASGGRDRDHEQYF
TGCGCCAGCGGCGGTCGAGACAGGGACCACGAGCAGTACTTC
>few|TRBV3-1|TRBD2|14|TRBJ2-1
CASSQRGGHNEQFF
TGTGCCAGCAGCCAGCGGGGGGGCCACAATGAGCAGTTCTTC
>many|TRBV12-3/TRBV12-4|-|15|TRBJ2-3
CASRRQVTDTDTQYF
TGTGCCAGCAGGAGACAGGTTACCGACACAGATACGCAGTATTTT
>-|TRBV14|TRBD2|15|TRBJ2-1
CASSQASTSGNEQFF
TGTGCCAGCAGCCAAGCATCGACTAGCGGAAATGAGCAGTTCTTC
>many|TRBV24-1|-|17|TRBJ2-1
CATSDLGIRGSLDEQFF
TGTGCCACCAGTGATTTGGGCATTCGGGGTTCATTGGATGAGCAGTTCTTC
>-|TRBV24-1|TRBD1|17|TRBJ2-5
CATSGSTPSTGIRAQYF
TGTGCCACCAGTGGGTCGACCCCCTCGACAGGGATTAGGGCCCAGTACTTC
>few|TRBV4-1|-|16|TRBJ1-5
CASSQESGLSNQPQHF
TGCGCCAGCAGCCAAGAGTCTGGGTTAAGCAATCAGCCCCAGCATTTT
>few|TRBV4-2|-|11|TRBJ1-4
CASSQGEKLFF
TGTGCCAGCAGCCAAGGGGAAAAACTGTTTTTT